Shown below are 17 T cell receptor beta chains from a single sample sequenced in a study of vaccination and CD4 T cells after COVID-19. Antigens for these TCRs are unknown. The treatment is: roughly ten-day PBMC culture with coronavirus spike peptide pools or control peptides (ViraFEST assay). Cultured CD4+ T cells had their DNA profiled by the Oncomine TCR Beta short-read assay. TCRdb analysed the PCR reads with MiXCR anew, one entry per CDR3 protein. The profile shows about 7,300 distinct CDR3 sequences, less than 60% of them singletons. Sequences were obtained from CD4+ T cells from blood, cultured in vitro. The receptors shown here come from a human donor who had recovered from COVID-19.

This clonotype was picked up a small number of times. The rearrangement uses TRBV5-5 and TRBJ2-7; D is unclear. This CDR3 is built from 14 residues. Trimming left V 4 bases short and J 1 base short, with 12 bases between. CDR1 is SGHKS, CDR2 YYEKEE, per germline (reference sequence). As DNA, the CDR3 is TGTGCCAGCAGCCAACCAAGCCGGTCCTACGAGCAGTACTTC. It yields the protein CASSQPSRSYEQYF.

The rearrangement uses TRBV4-1 and TRBJ2-7; D might be TRBD2 (5 bases). CDR1 is MGHRA, CDR2 YSYEKL, per germline. Between the trimmed V and J ends, which lost 0 bases and 5 bases, there was a span of 14 bases. This CDR3 has 15 residues. The CDR3 is CASSQDRRTRDEQYF. The CDR3 nucleotides are TGCGCCAGCAGCCAAGATCGTAGGACTCGTGACGAGCAGTACTTC.

This clonotype has just a few counts. This chain joins TRBV6-2 or TRBV6-3 and TRBJ1-2, with 10 bases fitting TRBD1. CDR3 length: 16 residues. The V segment lost 6 bases and the J segment 2 bases; nucleotides outside the gene matches: 9. The germline V gene has CDR1 MNHEY and CDR2 SVGEGT. The CDR3 reads CASRDPDRGANYGYTF. In DNA, the CDR3 is TGTGCCAGCAGAGACCCGGACAGGGGGGCGAACTATGGCTACACCTTC.

The chain has TRBV20-1 and TRBJ2-3; TRBD2 is a possible D gene (5 bases). Trimming stripped 0 bases from V and 2 bases from J, with 15 bases between. The CDR3 length is 16 residues. Germline lookup yields CDR1 DFQATT and CDR2 SNEGSKA (reference sequence). CDR3 DNA sequence: TGCAGTGCTAGAGATAGGAGGAAGGATTTCACAGATACGCAGTATTTT. Translated, it gives CSARDRRKDFTDTQYF.

The chain joins TRBV30 to TRBJ2-1; D assignment may be TRBD1 or TRBD2 (6 bases each). The CDR3 runs 13 residues. Germline V CDR1 and CDR2: GTSNPN, SVGIG (reference sequence). V was trimmed by 3 bases and J by 4 bases, leaving 10 bases between them. This CDR3 reads CAWSGGNYNEQFF. The CDR3, as DNA: TGTGCCTGGAGCGGGGGCAATTACAATGAGCAGTTCTTC.

This chain connects TRBV7-2 to TRBJ1-5, with a tentative D call TRBD1 (5 bases). Germline V lookup: CDR1 SGHTA, CDR2 FQGNSA. V was cut by 0 bases and J by 4 bases, with 13 bases left in between. The CDR3 is made up of 16 amino acids. For the CDR3, the DNA is TGTGCCAGCAGCTTAGCCGGGGGAAGAGGAAATCAGCCCCAGCATTTT. It encodes CASSLAGGRGNQPQHF.

The rearrangement links TRBV6-1 to TRBJ2-5; 8 bases are a match to TRBD2. CDR3 length equals 14 residues. The V gene end was trimmed by 7 bases and the J gene end by 4 bases; junction bases not matched to a gene: 8. Per germline, CDR1 MNHNS and CDR2 SASEGT. The CDR3 region is CASNLYGGGETQYF. The CDR3 DNA is TGTGCCAGCAATCTTTACGGGGGGGGAGAGACCCAGTACTTC.

This clonotype was seen a handful of times. The CDR3 region is CSASERGQGWDRNQPQHF. In nucleotides, the CDR3 is TGCAGTGCTAGCGAGAGGGGACAGGGTTGGGATCGCAATCAGCCCCAGCATTTT. The V and J genes are TRBV20-1 and TRBJ1-5; TRBD1 matches 9 bases. Per germline, CDR1 DFQATT and CDR2 SNEGSKA (reference sequence). This CDR3 comprises 18 residues. V lost 3 bases to trimming and J lost 2 bases; unmatched junction nucleotides: 14.

The genes are TRBV6-5 and TRBJ1-5; 8 positions match TRBD1. V gave up 4 bases and J gave up 1 base; unmatched junction bases: 6. CDR3 length: 16 amino acids. CDR1 and CDR2 (germline): MNHEY, SVGAGI. The CDR3 DNA follows: TGTGCCAGCAGTTCCCAGGGGGCCAGGAGCAATCAGCCCCAGCATTTT. Translating gives CASSSQGARSNQPQHF.

The chain employs TRBV6-1 and TRBJ2-7; maybe TRBD1 (6 bases). Between the trimmed V and J ends, which lost 4 bases and 1 base, there was a span of 8 bases. The CDR3 extends over 13 amino acids. Germline assignment: CDR1 MNHNS and CDR2 SASEGT. CDR3 DNA sequence: TGTGCCAGCAGTGGCGGACAGTCCTACGAGCAGTACTTC. This sequence encodes CASSGGQSYEQYF.

The V call is TRBV7-2, the J call TRBJ2-3; 7 positions agree with TRBD2. The CDR3 loop spans 15 amino acids. Unmatched junction bases numbered 3, after V lost 3 bases and J lost 0 bases. Germline loops: CDR1 SGHTA, CDR2 FQGNSA. The CDR3 DNA is TGTGCCAGCAGCTTCAGGCGGGGGAGCACAGATACGCAGTATTTT. Its protein is CASSFRRGSTDTQYF.

The gene calls are TRBV5-1 and TRBJ2-2; TRBD2 might be the D (6 bases). This CDR3 has 12 amino acids. Germline-derived CDR1 and CDR2 are SGHRS and YFSETQ. The V and J ends lost 5 bases and 4 bases respectively, with 6 bases between them. The CDR3 DNA is TGCGCCAGCAGAGCGGGCACCGGGGAGCTGTTTTTT. This codes for CASRAGTGELFF.

This clonotype was counted only a few times. The chain uses TRBV19 and TRBJ2-3; the D is unclear. V gave up 6 bases and J gave up 0 bases, with 7 bases separating them. The germline CDR1 and CDR2 sequences are LNHDA and SQIVND (reference sequence). This CDR3 contains 13 residues. The CDR3 coding sequence is TGTGCCAGTAGCTGGCAGAGCACAGATACGCAGTATTTT. It translates to CASSWQSTDTQYF. The full variable domain, in which reference TRBV19 and TRBJ2-3 provide the parts outside the CDR3, is DGGITQSPKYLFRKEGQNVTLSCEQNLNHDAMYWYRQDPGQGLRLIYYSQIVNDFQKGDIAEGYSVSREKKESFPLTVTSAQKNPTAFYLCASSWQSTDTQYFGPGTRLTVL.

This clonotype was counted a few times. This chain's CDR3 is CSAARLSENTDTQYF. The DNA for the CDR3 is TGCAGTGCTGCTAGACTATCTGAAAATACAGATACGCAGTATTTT. This sequence joins TRBV20-1 and TRBJ2-3; the D gene is possibly TRBD2 (5 bases). The CDR3 totals 15 residues. V was shortened by 5 bases and J by 3 bases, with 18 bases between the two germline ends. Germline CDR1 DFQATT, CDR2 SNEGSKA (reference sequence).

The CDR3 nucleotides read TGTGCCAGCAGCTCGTACAGGGGGATGGACTATGGCTACACCTTC. Translation gives CASSSYRGMDYGYTF. The V gene is TRBV5-6, the J gene TRBJ1-2; 8 nucleotides agree with TRBD1. Germline lookup yields CDR1 SGHDT and CDR2 YYEEEE. The CDR3 consists of 15 residues. The ends lost 3 bases at V and 3 bases at J; junction bases unmatched: 7.

The CDR3, as DNA: TGCAGTGCCCAGGGGGGCTACGAGCAGTACTTC. It is translated as CSAQGGYEQYF. The V and J genes are TRBV20-1 and TRBJ2-7, with a possible D match to TRBD1 (7 bases). V was shortened by 6 bases and J by 3 bases, with 9 bases between the two germline ends. The CDR3 loop spans 11 amino acids. Germline V lookup: CDR1 DFQATT, CDR2 SNEGSKA (reference sequence).

This clonotype was recorded a few times. V is TRBV6-1 and J is TRBJ1-2; D is unclear. Germline loops: CDR1 MNHNS, CDR2 SASEGT. The CDR3 sequence is 13 residues long. The germline V and J ends were trimmed by 6 bases and 0 bases, with 8 bases remaining between them. The CDR3 coding sequence is TGTGCCAGCAGCCAACAGACTAACTATGGCTACACCTTC. Amino acids: CASSQQTNYGYTF.